This entry describes one T cell receptor beta chain. Per the authors' pipeline: Estimates of nucleated cell counts were drawn from the amplification of reference gene primers. Generated by immunoSEQ multiplex PCR, the TCRdb table keeps only in-frame clones and is missing some. D and trimming come from the DNA, and the V and J calls and clone size come from that table. The sample contains 300,000 to 350,000 clones, 90% of which appear only once. Patients at the Seattle site were enrolled during active infection and followed longitudinally. The data derive from a study of blood T cell repertoires in COVID-19. Turning to the study itself: The United States, Italy and Spain were the sources of the acute and convalescent COVID-19 samples. The cDNA or gDNA used as material had been derived from T cells, B-cell-depleted T cells, or PBMCs.

The receptor was derived from a woman aged 40 to 55 with COVID-19, enrolled during active disease. Input material: peripheral blood.

DNA of the CDR3: TGTGCCAGCAGCTTGTTCGTCAGTGAAAAACTGTTTTTT. It codes for CASSLFVSEKLFF. This chain links TRBV5-5 with TRBJ1-4; D call uncertain. The CDR3 extends over 13 amino acids. In germline, CDR1 is SGHKS, CDR2 YYEKEE (reference sequence). Trimming left V 1 base short and J 7 bases short, with 8 bases between.